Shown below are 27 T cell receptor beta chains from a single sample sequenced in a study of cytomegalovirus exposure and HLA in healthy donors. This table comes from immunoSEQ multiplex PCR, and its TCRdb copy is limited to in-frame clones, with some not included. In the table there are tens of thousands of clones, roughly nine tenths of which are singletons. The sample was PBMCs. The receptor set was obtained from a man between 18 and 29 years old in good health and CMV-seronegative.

For the CDR3, the DNA is TGTGCCAGCAGTTTATGGGAGAGAGGGACAGATACGCAGTATTTT. Its protein product is CASSLWERGTDTQYF. The chain uses TRBV28 and TRBJ2-3, with D possibly TRBD2 on 5 matching bases. The length of the CDR3 is 15 residues. The V gene's germline CDR1 is MDHEN and CDR2 SYDVKM. V was cut by 0 bases and J by 3 bases, with 10 bases left in between. The complete variable domain, with remaining parts taken from reference TRBV28 and TRBJ2-3, reads DVKVTQSSRYLVKRTGEKVFLECVQDMDHENMFWYRQDPGLGLRLIYFSYDVKMKEKGDIPEGYSVSREKKERFSLILESASTNQTSMYLCASSLWERGTDTQYFGPGTRLTVL.

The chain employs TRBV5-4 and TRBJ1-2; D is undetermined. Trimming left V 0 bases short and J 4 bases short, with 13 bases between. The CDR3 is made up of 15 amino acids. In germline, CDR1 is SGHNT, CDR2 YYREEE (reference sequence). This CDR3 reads CASSLDSAELYGYTF. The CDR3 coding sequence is TGTGCCAGCAGCTTGGATTCGGCGGAGCTCTATGGCTACACCTTC. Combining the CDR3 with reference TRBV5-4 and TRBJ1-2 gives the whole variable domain ETGVTQSPTHLIKTRGQQVTLRCSSQSGHNTVSWYQQALGQGPQFIFQYYREEENGRGNFPPRFSGLQFPNYSSELNVNALELDDSALYLCASSLDSAELYGYTFGSGTRLTVV.

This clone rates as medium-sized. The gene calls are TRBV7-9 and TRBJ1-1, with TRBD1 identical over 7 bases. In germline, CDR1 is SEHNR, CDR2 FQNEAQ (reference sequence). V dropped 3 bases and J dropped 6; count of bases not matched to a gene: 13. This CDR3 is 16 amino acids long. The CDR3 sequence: CASSFRSRDREPEAFF. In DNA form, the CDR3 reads TGTGCCAGCAGCTTCCGATCCCGGGACAGAGAGCCTGAAGCTTTCTTT.

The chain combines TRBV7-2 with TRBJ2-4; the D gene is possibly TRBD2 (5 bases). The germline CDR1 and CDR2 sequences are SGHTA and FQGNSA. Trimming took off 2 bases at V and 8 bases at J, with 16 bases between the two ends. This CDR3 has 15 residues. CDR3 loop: CASSLLRERTDIQYF. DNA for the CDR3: TGTGCCAGCAGCTTACTAAGGGAGCGGACGGACATTCAGTACTTC.

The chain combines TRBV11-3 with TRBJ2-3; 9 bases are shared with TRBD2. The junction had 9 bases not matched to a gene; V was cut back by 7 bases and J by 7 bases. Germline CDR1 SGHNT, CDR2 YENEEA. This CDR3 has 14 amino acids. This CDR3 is CASTPGGGGNTQYF. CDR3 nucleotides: TGTGCCAGCACCCCTGGCGGGGGGGGGAATACGCAGTATTTT.

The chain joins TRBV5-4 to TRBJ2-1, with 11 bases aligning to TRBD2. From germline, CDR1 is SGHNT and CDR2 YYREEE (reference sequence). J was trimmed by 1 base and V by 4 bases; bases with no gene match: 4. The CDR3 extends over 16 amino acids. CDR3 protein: CASSTRTSGSYNEQFF. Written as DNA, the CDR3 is TGTGCCAGCAGCACCCGGACTAGCGGGTCCTACAATGAGCAGTTCTTC.

DNA for the CDR3: TGTGCCAGTAGCACAGGGGGCGGCTACACCTTC. This gives the protein CASSTGGGYTF. This sequence joins TRBV19 and TRBJ1-2; TRBD1 matches at 9 bases. Germline lookup yields CDR1 LNHDA and CDR2 SQIVND (reference sequence). V was pared by 6 bases and J by 8 bases, with 1 base of the junction left unmatched. CDR3 length equals 11 residues.

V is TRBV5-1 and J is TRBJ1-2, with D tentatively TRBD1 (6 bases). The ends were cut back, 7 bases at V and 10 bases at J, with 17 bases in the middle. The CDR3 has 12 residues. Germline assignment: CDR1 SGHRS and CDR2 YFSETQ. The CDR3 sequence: CASRGLDRPYTF. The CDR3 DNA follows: TGCGCCAGCCGAGGATTAGACAGGCCCTACACCTTC.

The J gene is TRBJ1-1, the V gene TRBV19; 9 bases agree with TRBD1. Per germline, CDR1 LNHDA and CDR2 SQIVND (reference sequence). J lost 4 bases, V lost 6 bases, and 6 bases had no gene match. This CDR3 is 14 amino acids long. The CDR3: CASRTGTGSTEAFF. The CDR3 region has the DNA TGTGCCAGTAGAACCGGGACAGGGAGCACTGAAGCTTTCTTT.

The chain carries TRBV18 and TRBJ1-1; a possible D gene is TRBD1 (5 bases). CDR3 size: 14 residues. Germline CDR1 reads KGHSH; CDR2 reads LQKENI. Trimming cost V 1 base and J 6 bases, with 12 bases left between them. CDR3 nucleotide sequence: TGTGCCAGCTCACCACGGGGGGGTGATGCTGAAGCTTTCTTT. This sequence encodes CASSPRGGDAEAFF.

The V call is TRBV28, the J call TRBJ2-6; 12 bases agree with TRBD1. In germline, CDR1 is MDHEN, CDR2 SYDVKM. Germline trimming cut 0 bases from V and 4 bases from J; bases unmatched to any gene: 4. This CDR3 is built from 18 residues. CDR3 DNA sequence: TGTGCCAGCAGTTTATGGGGACAGGGGGCGCCCGGGGCCAACGTCCTGACTTTC. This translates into CASSLWGQGAPGANVLTF.

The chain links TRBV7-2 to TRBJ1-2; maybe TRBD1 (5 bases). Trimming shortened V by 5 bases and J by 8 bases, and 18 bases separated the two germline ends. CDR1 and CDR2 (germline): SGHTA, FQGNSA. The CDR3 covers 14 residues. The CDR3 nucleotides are TGTGCCAGCAGCGGCCAGGTGGGGGGTATGGGCTACACCTTC. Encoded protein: CASSGQVGGMGYTF.

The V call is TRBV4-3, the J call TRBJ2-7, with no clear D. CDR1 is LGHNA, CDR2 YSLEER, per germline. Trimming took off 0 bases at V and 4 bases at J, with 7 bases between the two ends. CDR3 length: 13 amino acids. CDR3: CASSQDLFYEQYF. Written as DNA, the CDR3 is TGCGCCAGCAGCCAAGACTTGTTTTACGAGCAGTACTTC.

CDR3 loop: CASSLAAGGFSYEQYF. CDR3 nucleotides: TGTGCCAGCAGCTTGGCAGCGGGAGGGTTTTCCTACGAGCAGTACTTC. The V call is TRBV5-6, the J call TRBJ2-7; 10 bases are shared with TRBD2. CDR1 and CDR2 (germline): SGHDT, YYEEEE. Unmatched junction bases numbered 4, after V lost 0 bases and J lost 1 base. The CDR3 is 16 amino acids. The full variable domain, in which reference TRBV5-6 and TRBJ2-7 provide the parts outside the CDR3, is DAGVTQSPTHLIKTRGQQVTLRCSPKSGHDTVSWYQQALGQGPQFIFQYYEEEERQRGNFPDRFSGHQFPNYSSELNVNALLLGDSALYLCASSLAAGGFSYEQYFGPGTRLTVT.

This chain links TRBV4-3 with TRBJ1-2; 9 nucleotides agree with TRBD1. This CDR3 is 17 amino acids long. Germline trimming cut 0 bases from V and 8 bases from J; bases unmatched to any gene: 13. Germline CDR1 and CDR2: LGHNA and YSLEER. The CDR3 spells CASSQDAPGQGGYGYTF. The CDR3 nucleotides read TGCGCCAGCAGCCAAGATGCCCCGGGACAGGGAGGTTACGGCTACACCTTC.

This CDR3 reads CASSLLRGLYEDTQYF. CDR3 nucleotide sequence: TGTGCCAGCAGCTTACTTCGGGGACTTTACGAAGATACGCAGTATTTT. J is TRBJ2-3 and V is TRBV7-2; the D gene is possibly TRBD2 (6 bases). The V end was cut by 2 bases, the J end by 5 bases, with 17 bases between. CDR1 is SGHTA and CDR2 is FQGNSA in the germline V gene. The CDR3 spans 16 residues.

CDR3 nucleotide sequence: TGCGCCAGCAGCTTGGGCCTAGCGGGACCGTATAGCACAGATACGCAGTATTTT. It codes for CASSLGLAGPYSTDTQYF. This sequence joins TRBV5-1 and TRBJ2-3, with 9 bases fitting TRBD2. The CDR3 runs 18 residues. The V gene end was trimmed by 0 bases and the J gene end by 0 bases; junction bases not matched to a gene: 8. Germline loops: CDR1 SGHRS, CDR2 YFSETQ. The whole variable domain, remainder taken from reference TRBV5-1 and TRBJ2-3, is KAGVTQTPRYLIKTRGQQVTLSCSPISGHRSVSWYQQTPGQGLQFLFEYFSETQRNKGNFPGRFSGRQFSNSRSEMNVSTLELGDSALYLCASSLGLAGPYSTDTQYFGPGTRLTVL.

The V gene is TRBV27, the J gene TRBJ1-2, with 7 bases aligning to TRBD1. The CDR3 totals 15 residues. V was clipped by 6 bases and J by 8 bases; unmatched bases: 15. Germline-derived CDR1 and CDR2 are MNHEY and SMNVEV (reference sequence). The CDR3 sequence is CASRHPTGSVGGYTF. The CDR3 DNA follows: TGTGCCAGCAGGCACCCGACAGGGTCTGTGGGAGGCTACACCTTC.

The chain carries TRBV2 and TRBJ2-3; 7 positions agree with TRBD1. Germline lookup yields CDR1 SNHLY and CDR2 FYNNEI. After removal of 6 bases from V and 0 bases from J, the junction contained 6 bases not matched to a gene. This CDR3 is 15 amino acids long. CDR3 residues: CASSPGTASTDTQYF. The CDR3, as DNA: TGTGCCAGCAGCCCCGGGACAGCGAGCACAGATACGCAGTATTTT. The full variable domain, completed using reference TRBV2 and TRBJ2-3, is EPEVTQTPSHQVTQMGQEVILRCVPISNHLYFYWYRQILGQKVEFLVSFYNNEISEKSEIFDDQFSVERPDGSNFTLKIRSTKLEDSAMYFCASSPGTASTDTQYFGPGTRLTVL.

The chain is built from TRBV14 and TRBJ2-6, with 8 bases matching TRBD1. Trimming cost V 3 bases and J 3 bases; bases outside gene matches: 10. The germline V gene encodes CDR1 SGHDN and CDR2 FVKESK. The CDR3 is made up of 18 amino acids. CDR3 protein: CASSQADRVRFGANVLTF. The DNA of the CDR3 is TGTGCCAGCAGCCAGGCGGACAGGGTTCGCTTTGGGGCCAACGTCCTGACTTTC.

In nucleotides, the CDR3 is TGTGCCAGCAGTTTACAGGGGCTCTATGGCTACACCTTC. Protein product: CASSLQGLYGYTF. This chain links TRBV28 with TRBJ1-2, with TRBD1 as a possible D gene (6 bases). The V gene's germline CDR1 is MDHEN and CDR2 SYDVKM. Trimming took 2 bases from V and 4 from J, leaving 8 bases between them. The CDR3 is made up of 13 amino acids.

The CDR3, as DNA: TGCGCCAGCAGCCATAGAAGGGGGCTCGGAAACACCATATATTTT. This translates into CASSHRRGLGNTIYF. This sequence joins TRBV4-3 and TRBJ1-3; 7 positions agree with TRBD1. The CDR3 is 15 residues long. Germline CDR1 is LGHNA and CDR2 is YSLEER. V was clipped by 3 bases and J by 4 bases; unmatched bases: 6.

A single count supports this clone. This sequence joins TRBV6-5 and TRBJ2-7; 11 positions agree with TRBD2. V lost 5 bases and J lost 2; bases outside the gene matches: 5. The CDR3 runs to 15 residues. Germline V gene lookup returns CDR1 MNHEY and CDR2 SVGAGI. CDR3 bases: TGTGCCAGCAGTGTGACTAGCGGGAAGCCCTACGAGCAGTACTTC. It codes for CASSVTSGKPYEQYF.

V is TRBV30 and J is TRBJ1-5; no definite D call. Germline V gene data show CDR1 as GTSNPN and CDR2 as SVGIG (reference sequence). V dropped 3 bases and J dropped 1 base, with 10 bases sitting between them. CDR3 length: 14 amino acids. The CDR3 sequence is CAWSPSPSNQPQHF. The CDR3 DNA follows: TGTGCCTGGAGCCCCTCCCCGAGCAATCAGCCCCAGCATTTT.

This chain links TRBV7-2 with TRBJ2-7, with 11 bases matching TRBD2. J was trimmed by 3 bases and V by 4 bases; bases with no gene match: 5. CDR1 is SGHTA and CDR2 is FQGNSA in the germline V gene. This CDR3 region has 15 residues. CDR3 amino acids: CASSSRLAGGYEQYF. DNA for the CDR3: TGTGCCAGCAGCTCCCGGCTAGCGGGAGGCTACGAGCAGTACTTC.

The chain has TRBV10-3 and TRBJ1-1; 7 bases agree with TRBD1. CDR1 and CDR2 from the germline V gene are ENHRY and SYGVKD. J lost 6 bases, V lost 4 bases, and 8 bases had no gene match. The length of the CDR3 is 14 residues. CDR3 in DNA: TGTGCCATCAGTGGTAACAGGGGCGACGCTGAAGCTTTCTTT. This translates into CAISGNRGDAEAFF.

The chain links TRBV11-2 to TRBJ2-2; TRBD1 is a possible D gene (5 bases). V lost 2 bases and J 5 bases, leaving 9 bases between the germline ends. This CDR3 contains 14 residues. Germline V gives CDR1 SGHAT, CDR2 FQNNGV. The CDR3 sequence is CASSLNGATGELFF. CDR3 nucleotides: TGTGCCAGCAGCTTAAATGGGGCGACCGGGGAGCTGTTTTTT.